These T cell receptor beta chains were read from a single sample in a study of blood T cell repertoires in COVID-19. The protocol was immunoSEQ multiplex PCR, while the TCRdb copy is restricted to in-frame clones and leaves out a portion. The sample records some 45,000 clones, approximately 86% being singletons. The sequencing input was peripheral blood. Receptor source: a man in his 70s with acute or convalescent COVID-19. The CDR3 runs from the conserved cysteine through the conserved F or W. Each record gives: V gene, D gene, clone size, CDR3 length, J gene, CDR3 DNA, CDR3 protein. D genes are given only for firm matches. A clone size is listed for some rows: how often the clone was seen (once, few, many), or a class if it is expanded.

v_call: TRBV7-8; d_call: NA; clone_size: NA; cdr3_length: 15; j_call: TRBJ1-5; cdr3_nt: TGTGCCAGCAGCTTACTGAGTAACAGCAATCAGCCCCAGCATTTT; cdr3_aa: CASSLLSNSNQPQHF
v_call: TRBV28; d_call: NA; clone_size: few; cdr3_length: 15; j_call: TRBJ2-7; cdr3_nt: TGTGCCAGCAGTCCCCAGGGGGGAGGACGGAACGAGCAGTACTTC; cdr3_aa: CASSPQGGGRNEQYF
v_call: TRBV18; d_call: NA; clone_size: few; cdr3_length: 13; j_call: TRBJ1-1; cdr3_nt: TGTGCCAGCTCACTCACAGTGAACACTGAAGCTTTCTTT; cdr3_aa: CASSLTVNTEAFF
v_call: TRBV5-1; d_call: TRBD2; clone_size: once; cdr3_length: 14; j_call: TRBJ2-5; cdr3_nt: TGCGCCAGCAGCTTGGGTGGGAGGGAAGAGACCCAGTACTTC; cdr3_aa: CASSLGGREETQYF
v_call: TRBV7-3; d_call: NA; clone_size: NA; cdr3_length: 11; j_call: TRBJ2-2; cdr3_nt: TGTGCCAGCAAGGGACTCGGGGAGCTGTTTTTT; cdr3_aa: CASKGLGELFF
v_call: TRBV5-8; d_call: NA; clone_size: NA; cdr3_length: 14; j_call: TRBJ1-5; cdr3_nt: TGTGCCAGCAGCCCGGACGGGATCCGACAGCCCCAGCATTTT; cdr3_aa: CASSPDGIRQPQHF
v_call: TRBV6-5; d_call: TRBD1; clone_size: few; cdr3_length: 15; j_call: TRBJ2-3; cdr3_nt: TGTGCCAGCAGTTATGGACAGGGCCCGGCAGATACGCAGTATTTT; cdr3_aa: CASSYGQGPADTQYF
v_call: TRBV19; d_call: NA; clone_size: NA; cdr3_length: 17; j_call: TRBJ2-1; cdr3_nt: TGTGCCAGTAGTTTACAGGGCGACTACAGCTCCTACAATGAGCAGTTCTTC; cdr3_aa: CASSLQGDYSSYNEQFF
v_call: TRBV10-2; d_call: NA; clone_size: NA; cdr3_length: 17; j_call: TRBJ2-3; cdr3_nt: TGCGCCAGCAGACTCTTTTCTGGGGGGGCGGTAACAGATACGCAGTATTTT; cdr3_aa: CASRLFSGGAVTDTQYF
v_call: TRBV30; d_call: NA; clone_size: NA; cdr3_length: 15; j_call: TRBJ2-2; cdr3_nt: TGTGCCTGGAGTCACGTAGGGGCGGGGACCGGGGAGCTGTTTTTT; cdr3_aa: CAWSHVGAGTGELFF
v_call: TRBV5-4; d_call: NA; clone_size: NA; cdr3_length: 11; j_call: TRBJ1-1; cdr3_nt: TGTGCCAGCAGCTTACAGGGTGAGCTCTTCTTT; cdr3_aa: CASSLQGELFF